The 16 T cell receptor beta chains below all came from one sample that was sequenced in a study of blood T cell repertoires in COVID-19. Sequencing used immunoSEQ multiplex PCR; TCRdb keeps in-frame clones, though not all of them. This table holds under 200,000 clones, around 84% found once. The sample consisted of peripheral blood. These receptors were taken from a middle-aged man with acute or convalescent COVID-19.

Note on this clone: Other DNA variants within this sample encode the same CDR3. The gene calls are TRBV18 and TRBJ1-1; possible D gene TRBD1, 5 bases. Trimming left V 4 bases short and J 3 bases short, with 12 bases between. Germline CDR1 KGHSH, CDR2 LQKENI. This CDR3 comprises 14 residues. CDR3 amino acids: CASSLLDRDTEAFF. CDR3 bases: TGTGCCAGCTCACTGCTTGACAGAGACACTGAAGCTTTCTTT.

J is TRBJ2-1 and V is TRBV5-1; the D gene is possibly TRBD2 (6 bases). V was clipped by 1 base and J by 4 bases, with 15 bases between them. From germline, CDR1 is SGHRS and CDR2 YFSETQ. The CDR3 has 16 amino acids. The CDR3 loop is CASSLIAGSVYNEQFF. CDR3 sequence (DNA): TGCGCCAGCAGCTTGATTGCGGGGTCCGTATACAATGAGCAGTTCTTC.

The rearrangement uses TRBV5-1 and TRBJ1-1; D is ambiguous. The V and J ends lost 3 bases and 0 bases respectively, with 39 bases between them. CDR3 length equals 24 residues. CDR1 and CDR2 (germline): SGHRS, YFSETQ. CDR3 loop: CASSWVLRQPGIYMSRVMNTEAFF. CDR3 sequence (DNA): TGCGCCAGCAGCTGGGTATTGAGGCAGCCGGGTATATATATGTCGAGGGTTATGAACACTGAAGCTTTCTTT.

In this sample, this clone turned up once. The chain employs TRBV5-1 and TRBJ2-2; D gene unclear. Germline CDR1 SGHRS, CDR2 YFSETQ. Trimming cost V 0 bases and J 11 bases, with 8 bases left between them. The CDR3 loop spans 12 amino acids. The CDR3 DNA reads TGCGCCAGCAGCTTGGGGTCAGGCGAGCTGTTTTTT. It specifies CASSLGSGELFF.

The CDR3 DNA sequence: TGTGCCAGCAGCTTGGGCGGGGTAGCCGGGGAGCTGTTTTTT. Translation: CASSLGGVAGELFF. The J gene is TRBJ2-2, the V gene TRBV5-4, with D tentatively TRBD2 (6 bases). The CDR3 has 14 amino acids. Germline values: CDR1 SGHNT, CDR2 YYREEE (reference sequence). Trimming cost V 0 bases and J 6 bases, with 9 bases left between them. The variable domain in full, completed from reference TRBV5-4 and TRBJ2-2, reads ETGVTQSPTHLIKTRGQQVTLRCSSQSGHNTVSWYQQALGQGPQFIFQYYREEENGRGNFPPRFSGLQFPNYSSELNVNALELDDSALYLCASSLGGVAGELFFGEGSRLTVL.

This sequence joins TRBV7-9 and TRBJ2-5, with a tentative D call TRBD2 (7 bases). Between the trimmed V and J ends, which lost 5 bases and 5 bases, there was a span of 15 bases. The CDR3 runs to 14 residues. In germline, CDR1 is SEHNR, CDR2 FQNEAQ (reference sequence). Here the CDR3 reads CASSPAGAVETQYF. In nucleotides, the CDR3 is TGTGCCAGCAGCCCCGCGGGGGCGGTCGAGACCCAGTACTTC.

The V and J genes are TRBV6-1 and TRBJ2-2; a possible D gene is TRBD2 (6 bases). Per the germline V gene, CDR1 is MNHNS and CDR2 is SASEGT. The CDR3 loop spans 14 amino acids. With 3 bases removed from V and 3 bases from J, the gap between germline ends came to 8 bases. CDR3 in amino acids: CASSEGEDTGELFF. CDR3 nucleotides: TGTGCCAGCAGTGAGGGGGAGGACACCGGGGAGCTGTTTTTT.

The chain is built from TRBV5-1 and TRBJ2-7; 8 bases align to TRBD1. With 4 bases clipped from V and 3 bases from J, the junction kept 6 bases outside the gene matches. This CDR3 spans 14 amino acids. The germline gives CDR1 SGHRS, CDR2 YFSETQ. As DNA, the CDR3 is TGCGCCAGCAGCCCTGGGGACAGGTACTACGAGCAGTACTTC. It codes for CASSPGDRYYEQYF.

This rearrangement joins TRBV10-3 to TRBJ2-7, with 8 bases aligning to TRBD2. After removal of 0 bases from V and 2 bases from J, the junction contained 3 bases not matched to a gene. This CDR3 comprises 15 residues. Germline values: CDR1 ENHRY, CDR2 SYGVKD. CDR3 sequence reads: CAISESTGGTYEQYF. DNA of the CDR3: TGTGCCATCAGTGAGTCGACGGGGGGGACCTACGAGCAGTACTTC.

This rearrangement joins TRBV11-2 to TRBJ2-1; 7 bases match TRBD2. Germline CDR1 and CDR2: SGHAT and FQNNGV. The CDR3 contains 15 residues. Trimming at V came to 4 bases and at J to 8 bases, leaving 11 bases not matched to a gene. The chain's CDR3 is CASSYQRGTRDEQFF. The CDR3 coding sequence is TGTGCCAGCAGCTACCAGCGGGGAACCAGAGATGAGCAGTTCTTC.

The rearrangement links TRBV27 to TRBJ2-7; maybe TRBD2 (7 bases). Germline lookup yields CDR1 MNHEY and CDR2 SMNVEV (reference sequence). Between the trimmed V and J ends, which lost 3 bases and 3 bases, there was a span of 12 bases. CDR3 length equals 14 residues. CDR3 residues: CASSFGGAIYEQYF. CDR3 sequence (DNA): TGTGCCAGCAGTTTTGGGGGGGCGATCTACGAGCAGTACTTC.

This clone was picked up a small number of times. The chain couples TRBV9 to TRBJ1-2; weak D call: TRBD1 (6 bases). This CDR3 has 15 residues. V was shortened by 4 bases and J by 4 bases, with 17 bases between the two germline ends. CDR1 and CDR2 from the germline V gene are SGDLS and YYNGEE. The CDR3 coding sequence is TGTGCCAGCAGCATCAGACAGGATGGAACCTATGGCTACACCTTC. The encoded protein is CASSIRQDGTYGYTF. The full variable domain, its missing parts supplied by reference TRBV9 and TRBJ1-2, is DSGVTQTPKHLITATGQRVTLRCSPRSGDLSVYWYQQSLDQGLQFLIQYYNGEERAKGNILERFSAQQFPDLHSELNLSSLELGDSALYFCASSIRQDGTYGYTFGSGTRLTVV.

This chain connects TRBV5-6 to TRBJ1-1, with D uncertain. Germline CDR1 reads SGHDT; CDR2 reads YYEEEE. The CDR3 is made up of 12 amino acids. V lost 3 bases and J 8 bases, leaving 11 bases between the germline ends. CDR3: CASSSGRVEAFF. In nucleotides, the CDR3 is TGTGCCAGCAGCTCGGGGAGGGTAGAAGCTTTCTTT.

This chain links TRBV6-1 with TRBJ1-2; tentative D call: TRBD1 (6 bases). Germline CDR1 and CDR2: MNHNS and SASEGT. Trimming took 1 base from V and 1 from J, leaving 13 bases between them. The CDR3 is made up of 16 amino acids. CDR3 sequence reads: CASSEDGTPLNYGYTF. CDR3 DNA sequence: TGTGCCAGCAGTGAAGATGGGACACCTCTTAACTATGGCTACACCTTC.

The genes are TRBV5-8 and TRBJ1-2, with D unresolved. Germline V gene lookup returns CDR1 SGHTS and CDR2 YDEGEE. V was trimmed by 2 bases and J by 3 bases, leaving 17 bases between them. The CDR3 consists of 16 residues. This CDR3 reads CASSLAPGGSYYGYTF. The DNA for the CDR3 is TGTGCCAGCAGCTTAGCGCCGGGAGGGTCGTACTATGGCTACACCTTC.

This rearrangement joins TRBV5-4 to TRBJ2-7, with D tentatively TRBD2 (6 bases). V was clipped by 0 bases and J by 2 bases, with 9 bases between them. Germline V gene data show CDR1 as SGHNT and CDR2 as YYREEE (reference sequence). This CDR3 is 14 amino acids long. CDR3 bases: TGTGCCAGCAGCTTGGCCGGGGGAACCTACGAGCAGTACTTC. Translated: CASSLAGGTYEQYF.